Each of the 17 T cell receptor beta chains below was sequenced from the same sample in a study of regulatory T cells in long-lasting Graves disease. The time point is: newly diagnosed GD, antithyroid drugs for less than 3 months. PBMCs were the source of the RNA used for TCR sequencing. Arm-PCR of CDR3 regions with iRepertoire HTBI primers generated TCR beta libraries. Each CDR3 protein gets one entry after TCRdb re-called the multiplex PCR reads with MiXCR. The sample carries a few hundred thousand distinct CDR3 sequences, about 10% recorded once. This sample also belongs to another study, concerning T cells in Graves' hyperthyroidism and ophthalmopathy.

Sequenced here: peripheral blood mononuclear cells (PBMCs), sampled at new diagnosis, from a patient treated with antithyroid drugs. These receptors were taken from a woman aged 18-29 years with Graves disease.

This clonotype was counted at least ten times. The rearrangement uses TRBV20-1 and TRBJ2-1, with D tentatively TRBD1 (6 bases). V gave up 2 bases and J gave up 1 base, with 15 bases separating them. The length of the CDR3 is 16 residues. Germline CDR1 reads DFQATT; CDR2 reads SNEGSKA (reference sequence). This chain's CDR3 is CSARSLLTGSYNEQFF. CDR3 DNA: TGCAGTGCTAGATCTCTCCTGACAGGTTCCTACAATGAGCAGTTCTTC.

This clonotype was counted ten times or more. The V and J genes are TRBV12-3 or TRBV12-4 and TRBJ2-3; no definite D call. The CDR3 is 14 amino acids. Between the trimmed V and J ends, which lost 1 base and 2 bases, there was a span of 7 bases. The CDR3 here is CASSLDRPTDTQYF. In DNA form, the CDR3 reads TGTGCCAGCAGTTTAGACCGGCCCACAGATACGCAGTATTTT.

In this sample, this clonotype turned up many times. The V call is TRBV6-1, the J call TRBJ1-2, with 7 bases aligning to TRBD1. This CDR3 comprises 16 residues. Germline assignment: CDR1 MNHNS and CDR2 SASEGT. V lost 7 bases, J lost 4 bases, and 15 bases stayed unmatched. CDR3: CASTEGAGGRRYGYTF. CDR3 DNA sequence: TGTGCCAGCACTGAGGGGGCTGGGGGCCGCCGCTATGGCTACACCTTC.

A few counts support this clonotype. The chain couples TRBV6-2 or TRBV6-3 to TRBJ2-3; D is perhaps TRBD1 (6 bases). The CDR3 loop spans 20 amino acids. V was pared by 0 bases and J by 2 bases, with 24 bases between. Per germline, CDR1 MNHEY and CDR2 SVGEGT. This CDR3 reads CASSYSKIFLGGRDTDTQYF. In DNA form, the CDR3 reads TGTGCCAGCAGTTACTCGAAGATCTTTCTTGGGGGCCGGGACACAGATACGCAGTATTTT.

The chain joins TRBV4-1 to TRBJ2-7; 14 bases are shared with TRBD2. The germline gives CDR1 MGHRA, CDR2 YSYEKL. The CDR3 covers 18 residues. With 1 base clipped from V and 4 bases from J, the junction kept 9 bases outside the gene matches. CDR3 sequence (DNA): TGCGCCAGCAGCCAAGGGATTTTAGGGACTAGCGGGAGATACGAGCAGTACTTC. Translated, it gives CASSQGILGTSGRYEQYF.

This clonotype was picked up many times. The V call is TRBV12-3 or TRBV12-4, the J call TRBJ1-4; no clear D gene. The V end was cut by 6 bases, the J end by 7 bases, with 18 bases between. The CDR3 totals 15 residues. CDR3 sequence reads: CASSSGPPGGEKLFF. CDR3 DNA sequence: TGTGCCAGCAGCAGCGGGCCACCCGGAGGTGAAAAACTGTTTTTT.

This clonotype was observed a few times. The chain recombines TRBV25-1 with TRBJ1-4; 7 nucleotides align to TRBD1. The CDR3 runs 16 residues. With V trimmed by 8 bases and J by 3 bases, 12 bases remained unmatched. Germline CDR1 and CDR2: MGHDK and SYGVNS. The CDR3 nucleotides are TGTGCCAGCGGCCCACTCCGACAGGGCCCTAATGAAAAACTGTTTTTT. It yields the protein CASGPLRQGPNEKLFF.

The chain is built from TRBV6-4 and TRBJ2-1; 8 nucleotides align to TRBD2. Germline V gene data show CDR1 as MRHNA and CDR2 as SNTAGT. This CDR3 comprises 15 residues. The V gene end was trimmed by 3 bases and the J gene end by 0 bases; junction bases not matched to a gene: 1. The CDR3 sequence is CASSDLAGSYNEQFF. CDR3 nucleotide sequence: TGTGCCAGCAGTGATCTAGCGGGCTCCTACAATGAGCAGTTCTTC.

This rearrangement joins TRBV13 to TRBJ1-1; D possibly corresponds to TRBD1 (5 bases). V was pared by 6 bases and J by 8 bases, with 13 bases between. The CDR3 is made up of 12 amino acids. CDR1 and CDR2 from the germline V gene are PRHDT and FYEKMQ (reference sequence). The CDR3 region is CASRSRQNEAFF. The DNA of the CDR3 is TGTGCCAGCAGATCCCGACAGAACGAAGCTTTCTTT.

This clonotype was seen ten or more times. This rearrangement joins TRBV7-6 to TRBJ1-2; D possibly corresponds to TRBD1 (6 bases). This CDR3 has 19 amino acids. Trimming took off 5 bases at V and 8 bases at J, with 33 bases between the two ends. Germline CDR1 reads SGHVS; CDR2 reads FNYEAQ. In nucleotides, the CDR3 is TGTGCCAGCAGCCCCTTATTCAACTACAAGAAAGGGGGGCAGACCGGCTACACCTTC. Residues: CASSPLFNYKKGGQTGYTF.

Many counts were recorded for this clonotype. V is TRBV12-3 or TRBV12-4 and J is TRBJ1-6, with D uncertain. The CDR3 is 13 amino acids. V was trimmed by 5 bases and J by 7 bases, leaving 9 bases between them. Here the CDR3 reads CASSETLNSPLHF. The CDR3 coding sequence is TGTGCCAGCAGTGAGACTTTGAATTCACCCCTCCACTTT.

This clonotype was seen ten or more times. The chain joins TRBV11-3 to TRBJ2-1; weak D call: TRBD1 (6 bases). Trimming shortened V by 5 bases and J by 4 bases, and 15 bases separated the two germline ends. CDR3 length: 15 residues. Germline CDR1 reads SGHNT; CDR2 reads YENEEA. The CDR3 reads CASSPRQEAYNEQFF. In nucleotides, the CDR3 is TGTGCCAGCAGCCCCCGACAGGAGGCTTACAATGAGCAGTTCTTC.

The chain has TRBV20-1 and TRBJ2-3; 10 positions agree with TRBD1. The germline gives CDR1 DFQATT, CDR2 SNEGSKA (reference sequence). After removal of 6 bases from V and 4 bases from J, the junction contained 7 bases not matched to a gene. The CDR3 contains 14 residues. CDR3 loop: CSAKTGTGADTQYF. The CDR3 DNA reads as TGCAGTGCCAAAACCGGGACAGGGGCAGATACGCAGTATTTT.

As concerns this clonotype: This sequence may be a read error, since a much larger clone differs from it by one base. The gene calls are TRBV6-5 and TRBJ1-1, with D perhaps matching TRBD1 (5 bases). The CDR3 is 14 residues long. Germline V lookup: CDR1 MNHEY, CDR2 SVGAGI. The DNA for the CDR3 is TGTGCCTGCAGTTACAAGTGGGGCGACACTGAAGCTTTCTTT. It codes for CACSYKWGDTEAFF.

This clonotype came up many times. The CDR3 loop is CASSSLSGLTGGEQFF. DNA for the CDR3: TGTGCCAGCAGTTCTCTTTCGGGTCTCACCGGGGGGGAGCAGTTCTTC. The rearrangement joins TRBV6-2 or TRBV6-3 to TRBJ2-1, with 7 bases identical to TRBD2. J lost 10 bases, V lost 4 bases, and 16 bases had no gene match. The CDR3 totals 16 residues. Germline CDR1 MNHEY, CDR2 SVGEGT.

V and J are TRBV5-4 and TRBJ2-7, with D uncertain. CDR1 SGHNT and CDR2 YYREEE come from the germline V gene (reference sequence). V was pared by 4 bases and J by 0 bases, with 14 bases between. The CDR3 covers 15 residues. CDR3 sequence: CASSPGTMPSYEQYF. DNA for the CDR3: TGTGCCAGCAGCCCGGGCACCATGCCCTCCTACGAGCAGTACTTC.

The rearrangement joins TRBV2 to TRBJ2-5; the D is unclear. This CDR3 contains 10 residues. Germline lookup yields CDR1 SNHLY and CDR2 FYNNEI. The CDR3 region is CAAQSETQYF. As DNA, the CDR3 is TGTGCAGCACAGTCGGAGACCCAGTACTTC. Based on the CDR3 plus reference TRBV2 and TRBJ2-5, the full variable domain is EPEVTQTPSHQVTQMGQEVILRCVPISNHLYFYWYRQILGQKVEFLVSFYNNEISEKSEIFDDQFSVERPDGSNFTLKIRSTKLEDSAMYFCAAQSETQYFGPGTRLLVL.